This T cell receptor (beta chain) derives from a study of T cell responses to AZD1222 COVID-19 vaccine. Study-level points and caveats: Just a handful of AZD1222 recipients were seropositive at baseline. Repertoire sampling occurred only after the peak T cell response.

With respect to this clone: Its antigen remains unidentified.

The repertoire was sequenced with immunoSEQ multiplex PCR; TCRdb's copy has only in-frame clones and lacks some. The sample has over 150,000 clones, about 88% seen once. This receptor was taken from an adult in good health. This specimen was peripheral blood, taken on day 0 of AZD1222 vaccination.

CDR3 in DNA: TGTGCCAGCACGCTAGCGGGGGGGGATGAGCAGTTCTTC. Protein sequence: CASTLAGGDEQFF. The V and J genes are TRBV12-3 or TRBV12-4 and TRBJ2-1, with TRBD2 identical over 12 bases. This CDR3 region has 13 residues. J lost 8 bases, V lost 7 bases, and 3 bases had no gene match.